This T cell receptor (beta chain) was captured by sequencing in a study of blood T cells in healthy people across ages. Study observations and caveats: Any changes in expanded clonotypes were possibly confounded, as donor CMV status remained unknown.

About this clonotype itself: As yet, its antigen is unknown.

PBMCs were isolated at a quantity of at least 6 million per sample. Primers used in a second PCR of about 6 to 11 cycles were a sample-barcoded 5' primer and a J-beta primer mix. Using its own MiXCR run on the 5' RACE reads, TCRdb lists one record per CDR3 protein. Among 1.2 million to 1.5 million distinct CDR3 sequences, 45% to 70% were seen once, and the ten largest hold under 8.5%. V was trimmed by 3 bases and J by 7 bases, leaving 12 bases between them. Per the germline V gene, CDR1 is MNHNS and CDR2 is SASEGT. The CDR3 length is 13 residues. The clonotype was recovered from a man aged 18 to 29 in good health. The V gene is TRBV6-1, the J gene TRBJ1-1; D call uncertain. The sequencing input was blood. For the CDR3, the DNA is TGTGCCAGCAGTGAGGCGGGTCCAGGTGAAGCTTTCTTT. Encoded protein: CASSEAGPGEAFF.